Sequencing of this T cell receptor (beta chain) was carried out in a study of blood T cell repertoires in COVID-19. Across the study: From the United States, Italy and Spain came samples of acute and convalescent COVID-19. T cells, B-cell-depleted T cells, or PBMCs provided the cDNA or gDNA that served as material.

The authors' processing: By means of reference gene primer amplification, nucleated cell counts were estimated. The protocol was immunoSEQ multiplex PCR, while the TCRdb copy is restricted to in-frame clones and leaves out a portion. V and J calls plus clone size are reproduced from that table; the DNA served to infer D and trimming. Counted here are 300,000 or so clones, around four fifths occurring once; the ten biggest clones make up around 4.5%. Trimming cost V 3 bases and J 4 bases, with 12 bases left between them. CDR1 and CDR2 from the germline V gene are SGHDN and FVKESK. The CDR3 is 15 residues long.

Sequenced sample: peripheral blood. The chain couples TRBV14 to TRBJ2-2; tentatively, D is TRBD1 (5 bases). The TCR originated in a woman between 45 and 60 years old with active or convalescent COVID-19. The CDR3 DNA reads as TGTGCCAGCAGCCAGGGGCTAGGGCGCACCGGGGAGCTGTTTTTT. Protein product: CASSQGLGRTGELFF. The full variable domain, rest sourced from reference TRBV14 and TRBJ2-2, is EAGVTQFPSHSVIEKGQTVTLRCDPISGHDNLYWYRRVMGKEIKFLLHFVKESKQDESGMPNNRFLAERTGGTYSTLKVQPAELEDSGVYFCASSQGLGRTGELFFGEGSRLTVL.